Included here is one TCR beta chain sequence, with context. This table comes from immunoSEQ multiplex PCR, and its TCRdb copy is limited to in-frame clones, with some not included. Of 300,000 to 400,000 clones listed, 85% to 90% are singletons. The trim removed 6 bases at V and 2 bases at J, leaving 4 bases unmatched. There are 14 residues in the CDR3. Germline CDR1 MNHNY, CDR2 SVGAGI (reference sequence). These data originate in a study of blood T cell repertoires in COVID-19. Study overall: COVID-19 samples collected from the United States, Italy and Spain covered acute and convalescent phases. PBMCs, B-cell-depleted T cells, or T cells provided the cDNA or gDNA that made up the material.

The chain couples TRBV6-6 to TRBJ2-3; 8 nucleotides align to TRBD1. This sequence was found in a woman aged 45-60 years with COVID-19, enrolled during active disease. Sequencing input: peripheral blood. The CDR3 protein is CASSRGLDTDTQYF. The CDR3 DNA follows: TGTGCCAGCAGCAGGGGGCTAGACACAGATACGCAGTATTTT.